These 14 T cell receptor beta chains share one sample of origin, sequenced in a study of T cells in Graves' hyperthyroidism and ophthalmopathy. RNA transcripts served as the template for amplifying TCR beta CDR3 regions. The TCR CDR3 was amplified in a first-round RT-PCR using the HTBI primer set. TCRdb reprocessed the multiplex PCR reads with MiXCR, giving one entry per CDR3 protein. The sample contains fewer than 600,000 distinct CDR3 sequences, approximately 14% of which appear only once. Sequenced input: blood. These TCRs come from a woman younger than 35 with Graves' hyperthyroidism.

This clonotype was seen only a few times. The chain links TRBV29-1 to TRBJ1-3; D gene unclear. The CDR3 loop spans 15 amino acids. Trimming cost V 3 bases and J 0 bases, with 12 bases left between them. Germline CDR1 SQVTM, CDR2 ANQGSEA. CDR3: CSVDLTGTSGNTIYF. CDR3 coding DNA: TGCAGCGTTGACCTTACGGGAACCTCTGGAAACACCATATATTTT.

The J gene is TRBJ2-5, the V gene TRBV6-1; the match to TRBD2 covers 7 bases. V lost 5 bases to trimming and J lost 2 bases; unmatched junction nucleotides: 8. Germline-derived CDR1 and CDR2 are MNHNS and SASEGT. The CDR3 sequence is 15 residues long. The CDR3 loop reads CASSRAGVLQETQYF. CDR3 DNA: TGTGCCAGCAGTCGGGCGGGAGTTCTGCAAGAGACCCAGTACTTC.

Many counts were recorded for this clonotype. Here the CDR3 reads CASRRSSTEAFF. The CDR3 DNA reads TGTGCCAGCAGGAGGAGTTCCACTGAAGCTTTCTTT. This rearrangement joins TRBV6-1 to TRBJ1-1; D is ambiguous. Germline values: CDR1 MNHNS, CDR2 SASEGT. There are 12 residues in the CDR3. Trimming took off 6 bases at V and 4 bases at J, with 9 bases between the two ends.

This clonotype has more than one count but fewer than ten. The chain is built from TRBV7-9 and TRBJ1-1; D is perhaps TRBD1 (6 bases). This CDR3 contains 15 residues. V was clipped by 6 bases and J by 2 bases, with 16 bases between them. Per germline, CDR1 SEHNR and CDR2 FQNEAQ (reference sequence). This chain's CDR3 is CASSSPPDRNTEAFF. The CDR3 DNA reads TGTGCCAGCAGTTCACCCCCGGACAGAAACACTGAAGCTTTCTTT. Looking up the rest from reference TRBV7-9 and TRBJ1-1 gives the full variable domain: DTGVSQNPRHKITKRGQNVTFRCDPISEHNRLYWYRQTLGQGPEFLTYFQNEAQLEKSRLLSDRFSAERPKGSFSTLEIQRTEQGDSAMYLCASSSPPDRNTEAFFGQGTRLTVV.

There are many counts of this clonotype. The chain couples TRBV3-1 to TRBJ1-1; D not certain. Trimming took off 4 bases at V and 5 bases at J, with 14 bases between the two ends. CDR1 LGHDT and CDR2 YNNKEL come from the germline V gene (reference sequence). There are 14 residues in the CDR3. CDR3 sequence: CASSRGSLGTEAFF. The CDR3 DNA follows: TGTGCCAGCAGCCGAGGATCTCTTGGGACTGAAGCTTTCTTT.

Many counts were recorded for this clonotype. The chain joins TRBV14 to TRBJ1-1; D not certain. There are 14 residues in the CDR3. Germline assignment: CDR1 SGHDN and CDR2 FVKESK. Trimming pared 2 bases from V and 1 base from J, leaving 8 bases between. This CDR3 reads CASSQSRWNTEAFF. In DNA form, the CDR3 reads TGTGCCAGCAGCCAAAGCCGTTGGAACACTGAAGCTTTCTTT.

The chain is built from TRBV6-1 and TRBJ1-2, with D unclear. V shed 0 bases and J shed 6 bases, with 14 bases lying between them. The CDR3 length is 15 residues. Germline lookup yields CDR1 MNHNS and CDR2 SASEGT. For the CDR3, the DNA is TGTGCCAGCAGTGAAGCGCTTCGAGGGCATGATGGCTACACCTTC. This encodes CASSEALRGHDGYTF.

The genes are TRBV20-1 and TRBJ2-1; D is perhaps TRBD2 (6 bases). The V and J ends lost 5 bases and 8 bases respectively, with 16 bases between them. Germline assignment: CDR1 DFQATT and CDR2 SNEGSKA (reference sequence). CDR3 size: 13 residues. The CDR3 loop reads CSAPQTSLDEQFF. CDR3 coding DNA: TGCAGTGCTCCGCAGACTAGTCTCGATGAGCAGTTCTTC.

This clonotype was observed at least ten times. The chain combines TRBV5-1 with TRBJ2-1; D might be TRBD1 (6 bases). Germline V gives CDR1 SGHRS, CDR2 YFSETQ. Trimming stripped 0 bases from V and 3 bases from J, with 10 bases between. This CDR3 spans 15 amino acids. CDR3 loop: CASSLEETGYNEQFF. CDR3 coding DNA: TGCGCCAGCAGCTTGGAAGAGACAGGCTACAATGAGCAGTTCTTC.

This clonotype turned up a few times. The CDR3 protein is CASSVGVSGYHEQFF. CDR3 in DNA: TGTGCCAGCAGCGTAGGAGTTAGCGGGTATCATGAGCAGTTCTTC. V gene TRBV9 combines with J gene TRBJ2-1; 7 bases line up with TRBD2. After removal of 0 bases from V and 8 bases from J, the junction contained 8 bases not matched to a gene. Germline CDR1 SGDLS, CDR2 YYNGEE. The CDR3 is 15 amino acids. The full variable domain, completed using reference TRBV9 and TRBJ2-1, is DSGVTQTPKHLITATGQRVTLRCSPRSGDLSVYWYQQSLDQGLQFLIQYYNGEERAKGNILERFSAQQFPDLHSELNLSSLELGDSALYFCASSVGVSGYHEQFFGPGTRLTVL.

This clonotype was observed at least ten times. The chain combines TRBV11-2 with TRBJ2-7; TRBD2 matches at 7 bases. After removal of 5 bases from V and 6 bases from J, the junction contained 4 bases not matched to a gene. Germline V lookup: CDR1 SGHAT, CDR2 FQNNGV. The CDR3 loop spans 12 amino acids. The CDR3: CASSRWTSEQYF. Written as DNA, the CDR3 is TGTGCCAGCAGCCGGTGGACTAGCGAGCAGTACTTC.

As to this clonotype: A clone one base away is much larger, so this may be a read error. This chain's CDR3 is CAISFDRTWATEAFF. The DNA of the CDR3 is TGTGCCATCAGCTTTGACAGGACCTGGGCCACTGAAGCTTTCTTT. This chain joins TRBV5-6 and TRBJ1-1; TRBD1 might be the D (6 bases). CDR3 length: 15 residues. The germline CDR1 and CDR2 sequences are SGHDT and YYEEEE.

The table lists this clonotype with many counts. The chain has TRBV12-3 or TRBV12-4 and TRBJ1-2, with 9 nucleotides matching TRBD1. V trimming: 8 bases; J trimming: 7 bases; junction bases outside the gene matches: 11. The CDR3 consists of 14 residues. The CDR3 loop reads CASDLGGQGGGYTF. In DNA, the CDR3 is TGTGCCAGCGACCTTGGGGGACAGGGAGGTGGCTACACCTTC.

This clonotype was counted ten times or more. The chain carries TRBV6-1 and TRBJ2-3; D may match TRBD1 or TRBD2 (5 bases each). Per germline, CDR1 MNHNS and CDR2 SASEGT. Trimming pared 5 bases from V and 0 bases from J, leaving 9 bases between. The CDR3 has 14 amino acids. CDR3 loop: CASSMGVSTDTQYF. The DNA for the CDR3 is TGTGCCAGCAGTATGGGGGTGAGCACAGATACGCAGTATTTT.